The next 22 T cell receptor beta chains were all read from a single sample in a study of blood T cell repertoires in COVID-19. Only in-frame clones appear in the TCRdb table, and some are missing; sequencing was by immunoSEQ multiplex PCR. Among about 120,000 clones listed, about 86% were seen once. Sequencing was carried out using peripheral blood. These receptors originate from a woman in her forties or fifties with acute or convalescent COVID-19.

V is TRBV3-1 (or the pseudogene TRBV3-2) and J is TRBJ1-2; D gene ambiguous. The CDR3 covers 14 residues. Germline assignment: CDR1 LGHDT and CDR2 YNNKEL (reference sequence). The germline V and J ends were trimmed by 2 bases and 0 bases, with 7 bases remaining between them. The CDR3 sequence is CASSQSTANYGYTF. The DNA for the CDR3 is TGTGCCAGCAGCCAATCTACAGCTAACTATGGCTACACCTTC.

This chain uses TRBV21-1 with TRBJ1-6; TRBD1, the table's D call, was not compared with the DNA. TRBV21-1 is noted as a pseudogene. This CDR3 contains 15 residues. As DNA, the CDR3 is TGTGCCAGCAGCGGACAAGCAAGCGAAAATTCACCCCTCCACTTT. This gives the protein CASSGQASENSPLHF.

Here the CDR3 reads CSVEDRTGRYEQYF. Here the CDR3 DNA reads TGCAGCGTTGAAGACCGGACAGGGAGGTACGAGCAGTACTTC. V is TRBV29-1 and J is TRBJ2-7; 8 bases map to TRBD1. This CDR3 spans 14 amino acids. Per the germline V gene, CDR1 is SQVTM and CDR2 is ANQGSEA. V lost 0 bases to trimming and J lost 4 bases; unmatched junction nucleotides: 5.

This chain connects TRBV9 to TRBJ2-7, with 12 bases that match TRBD2. The trim removed 0 bases at V and 4 bases at J, leaving 8 bases unmatched. The CDR3 sequence is 17 residues long. Germline V gene data show CDR1 as SGDLS and CDR2 as YYNGEE. The CDR3 DNA follows: TGTGCCAGCAGCGTAGATATGACTAGCGGGAGCGTGTACGAGCAGTACTTC. This sequence encodes CASSVDMTSGSVYEQYF.

This clone occurred once. The CDR3 reads CASSYGGLHHYGYTF. The CDR3 DNA sequence: TGTGCCAGCAGTTACGGCGGTTTACATCACTATGGCTACACCTTC. This sequence joins TRBV6-2 or TRBV6-3 and TRBJ1-2; D is uncertain. The CDR3 is 15 amino acids. Per the germline V gene, CDR1 is MNHEY and CDR2 is SVGEGT. V was shortened by 2 bases and J by 3 bases, with 13 bases between the two germline ends.

This chain links TRBV24-1 with TRBJ1-2, with D uncertain. Germline assignment: CDR1 KGHDR and CDR2 SFDVKD. Trimming stripped 2 bases from V and 8 bases from J, with 11 bases between. The CDR3 is 13 amino acids. CDR3 loop: CATSDSGVGGYTF. The CDR3 DNA reads as TGTGCCACCAGTGATTCCGGGGTCGGGGGCTACACCTTC.

The chain combines TRBV19 with TRBJ1-3; D perhaps matches TRBD1 (5 bases). CDR3 length equals 15 residues. CDR1 and CDR2 from the germline V gene are LNHDA and SQIVND (reference sequence). The V end was cut by 7 bases, the J end by 0 bases, with 13 bases between. DNA for the CDR3: TGTGCCAGTAAAAGACAGTTCTTCTCTGGAAACACCATATATTTT. Translating gives CASKRQFFSGNTIYF.

V usage is TRBV19 and J usage is TRBJ2-3; 15 bases are shared with TRBD2. The V segment lost 0 bases and the J segment 4 bases; nucleotides outside the gene matches: 5. Germline lookup yields CDR1 LNHDA and CDR2 SQIVND (reference sequence). The CDR3 has 18 amino acids. The CDR3 DNA reads as TGTGCCAGTAGTATAGACTCTGGACTAGCGGGGGGGTCAGATACGCAGTATTTT. This codes for CASSIDSGLAGGSDTQYF.

This chain connects TRBV7-9 to TRBJ2-1; weak D call: TRBD2 (5 bases). The CDR3 is made up of 10 amino acids. The V end lost 5 bases, the J end lost 10 bases, and 6 bases lay between the germline ends. Germline V CDR1 and CDR2: SEHNR, FQNEAQ (reference sequence). CDR3 residues: CASSPGEQFF. In nucleotides, the CDR3 is TGTGCCAGCAGCCCGGGAGAGCAGTTCTTC.

The chain recombines TRBV19 with TRBJ1-1, with D tentatively TRBD1 (5 bases). The germline V gene has CDR1 LNHDA and CDR2 SQIVND (reference sequence). This CDR3 is built from 12 residues. V was clipped by 1 base and J by 7 bases, with 7 bases between them. Here the CDR3 DNA reads TGTGCCAGTAGTATAGGGGGGGGTGAAGCTTTCTTT. Amino acid sequence: CASSIGGGEAFF.

The rearrangement links TRBV10-1 to TRBJ1-5; 8 bases agree with TRBD1. The trim removed 7 bases at V and 0 bases at J, leaving 11 bases unmatched. CDR3 length equals 17 residues. The germline V gene encodes CDR1 WNHNN and CDR2 SYGVQD (reference sequence). This CDR3 is CASNGTGDQYSNQPQHF. Here the CDR3 DNA reads TGCGCCAGCAACGGGACAGGAGACCAATATAGCAATCAGCCCCAGCATTTT.

This rearrangement joins TRBV19 to TRBJ2-7; 7 bases agree with TRBD1. Looked up from germline, CDR1 is LNHDA and CDR2 is SQIVND (reference sequence). The ends lost 7 bases at V and 2 bases at J; junction bases unmatched: 5. The CDR3 is made up of 13 amino acids. CDR3 region: CASTPGQTYEQYF. CDR3 nucleotides: TGTGCCAGTACCCCGGGACAGACCTACGAGCAGTACTTC. Full variable domain (outside the CDR3, taken from reference TRBV19 and TRBJ2-7): DGGITQSPKYLFRKEGQNVTLSCEQNLNHDAMYWYRQDPGQGLRLIYYSQIVNDFQKGDIAEGYSVSREKKESFPLTVTSAQKNPTAFYLCASTPGQTYEQYFGPGTRLTVT.

The chain couples TRBV30 to TRBJ1-2; maybe TRBD1 (6 bases). Germline CDR1 GTSNPN, CDR2 SVGIG (reference sequence). The CDR3 sequence is 15 residues long. Trimming removed 4 bases at V and 5 bases at J, with 20 bases between. CDR3 sequence: CAWTPDSRLSYGYTF. CDR3 coding DNA: TGTGCCTGGACTCCGGACAGCAGATTATCTTATGGCTACACCTTC. Supplemented by reference TRBV30 and TRBJ1-2, the full variable domain reads SQTIHQWPATLVQPVGSPLSLECTVEGTSNPNLYWYRQAAGRGLQLLFYSVGIGQISSEVPQNLSASRPQDRQFILSSKKLLLSDSGFYLCAWTPDSRLSYGYTFGSGTRLTVV.

The chain uses TRBV9 and TRBJ1-1; D gene unclear. Germline V gives CDR1 SGDLS, CDR2 YYNGEE. The V end was cut by 3 bases, the J end by 1 base, with 10 bases between. CDR3 size: 14 residues. Here the CDR3 reads CASSAILGNTEAFF. CDR3 bases: TGTGCCAGCAGCGCAATACTAGGGAACACTGAAGCTTTCTTT.

The V and J genes are TRBV5-1 and TRBJ2-7; TRBD2 might be the D (6 bases). The length of the CDR3 is 14 residues. CDR1 and CDR2 (germline): SGHRS, YFSETQ. V lost 4 bases and J 1 base, leaving 12 bases between the germline ends. The chain's CDR3 is CASSQPGLSYEQYF. The CDR3 DNA reads TGCGCCAGCAGCCAACCGGGACTTTCCTACGAGCAGTACTTC.

The chain is built from TRBV11-1 and TRBJ1-2; 12 positions match TRBD1. CDR3 length: 15 amino acids. The ends lost 5 bases at V and 4 bases at J; junction bases unmatched: 5. CDR1 and CDR2 (germline): SGHAT, FQDESV (reference sequence). Here the CDR3 DNA reads TGTGCCAGCAGCCAGGGACAGGGGGCCGTCTATGGCTACACCTTC. Its translation: CASSQGQGAVYGYTF.

This clone was counted once. The V gene is TRBV7-2, the J gene TRBJ2-7, with D possibly TRBD1 on 5 matching bases. The CDR3 consists of 14 residues. Trimming took 5 bases from V and 0 from J, leaving 11 bases between them. Germline V gene data show CDR1 as SGHTA and CDR2 as FQGNSA. The CDR3, as DNA: TGTGCCAGCAGCCTAAGGACATCCTCCTACGAGCAGTACTTC. It is translated as CASSLRTSSYEQYF.

The chain recombines TRBV5-6 with TRBJ2-7; 9 bases match TRBD1. The CDR3 runs 15 residues. The germline V gene encodes CDR1 SGHDT and CDR2 YYEEEE. J was trimmed by 7 bases and V by 2 bases; bases with no gene match: 10. The CDR3 loop reads CASSLWGTGWREQYF. CDR3 DNA sequence: TGTGCCAGCAGCTTATGGGGGACAGGGTGGCGGGAGCAGTACTTC.

This clone has a single count. The chain employs TRBV25-1 and TRBJ2-3; D is undetermined. The length of the CDR3 is 13 residues. Trimming stripped 5 bases from V and 5 bases from J, with 11 bases between. CDR1 and CDR2 from the germline V gene are MGHDK and SYGVNS. CDR3 sequence: CASSSYLRDTQYF. CDR3 coding DNA: TGTGCCAGCAGTTCCTACCTTAGAGATACGCAGTATTTT.

The chain carries TRBV11-3 and TRBJ2-5; 8 positions agree with TRBD1. This CDR3 is 15 amino acids long. V was pared by 5 bases and J by 3 bases, with 8 bases of the junction left unmatched. CDR1 SGHNT and CDR2 YENEEA come from the germline V gene. This chain's CDR3 is CASSPQGAGEETQYF. As DNA, the CDR3 is TGTGCCAGCAGCCCCCAGGGGGCCGGGGAAGAGACCCAGTACTTC.

The table lists this clone with a count of one. The chain joins TRBV5-1 to TRBJ2-1, with 10 nucleotides matching TRBD2. CDR1 is SGHRS, CDR2 YFSETQ, per germline. Trimming at V came to 0 bases and at J to 4 bases, leaving 1 base not matched to a gene. The length of the CDR3 is 15 residues. CDR3: CASSLVAGGYNEQFF. CDR3 DNA: TGCGCCAGCAGCTTGGTAGCGGGGGGTTACAATGAGCAGTTCTTC. The full variable domain, completed using reference TRBV5-1 and TRBJ2-1, is KAGVTQTPRYLIKTRGQQVTLSCSPISGHRSVSWYQQTPGQGLQFLFEYFSETQRNKGNFPGRFSGRQFSNSRSEMNVSTLELGDSALYLCASSLVAGGYNEQFFGPGTRLTVL.

This clone was detected once. The V and J genes are TRBV11-2 and TRBJ1-2, with D maybe TRBD1 (5 bases). The CDR3 is made up of 14 amino acids. Trimming pared 3 bases from V and 4 bases from J, leaving 12 bases between. Per the germline V gene, CDR1 is SGHAT and CDR2 is FQNNGV. CDR3 in DNA: TGTGCCAGCAGCTTGGGGGAGGGCCCCTATGGCTACACCTTC. The encoded protein is CASSLGEGPYGYTF.